The 23 T cell receptor beta chains given below trace back to one sample, sequenced in a study of T cells in Graves' hyperthyroidism and ophthalmopathy. Amplified regions were TCR beta CDR3 sequences from RNA transcripts. First-round RT-PCR of the TCR CDR3 relied on the HTBI primer set. TCRdb processed the multiplex PCR reads anew with MiXCR; each CDR3 protein has one entry. The repertoire includes approximately 620,000 distinct CDR3 sequences, about a sixth of them detected once, and roughly 3.5% sits in the top ten. Sequenced sample: blood. The receptor source for this set is a woman aged 35 to 49 with Graves' ophthalmopathy.

The sample holds a few counts of this clonotype. The chain uses TRBV19 and TRBJ1-2; a possible D gene is TRBD1 (5 bases). CDR3 size: 14 residues. Germline V gives CDR1 LNHDA, CDR2 SQIVND (reference sequence). The V end was cut by 9 bases, the J end by 5 bases, with 19 bases between. The CDR3 coding sequence is TGTGCCAGCAGGGCTTCATTCCGAGATTATGGCTACACCTTC. Protein: CASRASFRDYGYTF. Based on the CDR3 plus reference TRBV19 and TRBJ1-2, the full variable domain is DGGITQSPKYLFRKEGQNVTLSCEQNLNHDAMYWYRQDPGQGLRLIYYSQIVNDFQKGDIAEGYSVSREKKESFPLTVTSAQKNPTAFYLCASRASFRDYGYTFGSGTRLTVV.

This clonotype was detected ten times or more. The chain employs TRBV5-1 and TRBJ1-3, with a possible D match to TRBD1 (5 bases). Germline V gene data show CDR1 as SGHRS and CDR2 as YFSETQ. V shed 1 base and J shed 4 bases, with 9 bases lying between them. CDR3 size: 14 residues. The CDR3 here is CASSLRGEGNTIYF. CDR3 coding DNA: TGCGCCAGCAGCTTGAGGGGCGAAGGAAACACCATATATTTT.

In its sample, this clonotype was seen many times. This rearrangement joins TRBV28 to TRBJ2-7, with a tentative D call TRBD1 (5 bases). This CDR3 spans 18 amino acids. Germline V gene data show CDR1 as MDHEN and CDR2 as SYDVKM. Trimming took 3 bases from V and 3 from J, leaving 24 bases between them. The CDR3 reads CASSFAIQLDSPLYEQYF. The CDR3 DNA sequence: TGTGCCAGCAGTTTTGCCATTCAACTCGACAGTCCCCTCTACGAGCAGTACTTC.

Ten or more counts support this clonotype. The rearrangement links TRBV5-1 to TRBJ2-1; D gene uncertain. This CDR3 comprises 15 residues. V lost 1 base, J lost 0 bases, and 8 bases lay in between. Germline V lookup: CDR1 SGHRS, CDR2 YFSETQ. The CDR3 spells CASSLRLPSYNEQFF. The CDR3 nucleotides read TGCGCCAGCAGCTTGAGACTCCCCTCCTACAATGAGCAGTTCTTC.

On this clonotype: A much larger clone differs by one base, so this may be a read error. This chain uses TRBV3-1 with TRBJ2-2, with D hard to call. Germline CDR1 is LGHDT and CDR2 is YNNKEL (reference sequence). Between the trimmed V and J ends, which lost 5 bases and 9 bases, there was a span of 19 bases. The CDR3 extends over 15 amino acids. DNA of the CDR3: TGTGCCAGCAGCACGACCGGCGGCGCAACCTGGGAGCTGTTTTTT. It specifies CASSTTGGATWELFF.

This clonotype showed up just a few times. The chain joins TRBV18 to TRBJ2-2, with 10 bases matching TRBD1. Trimming took 4 bases from V and 4 from J; bases not matched to a gene: 3. CDR3 length: 15 residues. From germline, CDR1 is KGHSH and CDR2 LQKENI. The CDR3 region is CASSLDRGPTGELFF. The CDR3 DNA reads TGTGCCAGCTCACTCGACAGGGGGCCCACCGGGGAGCTGTTTTTT.

J is TRBJ2-5 and V is TRBV24-1, with D hard to call. Between the trimmed V and J ends, which lost 9 bases and 0 bases, there was a span of 13 bases. Germline lookup yields CDR1 KGHDR and CDR2 SFDVKD. The CDR3 extends over 14 amino acids. CDR3 in DNA: TGTGCCACCTATCTAGGATGGGACCAAGAGACCCAGTACTTC. Its protein product is CATYLGWDQETQYF.

The rearrangement joins TRBV19 to TRBJ1-5; the D is unclear. Germline CDR1 and CDR2: LNHDA and SQIVND (reference sequence). With 4 bases removed from V and 3 bases from J, the gap between germline ends came to 13 bases. This CDR3 is 15 amino acids long. The CDR3 nucleotides read TGTGCCAGTAGTACCCCGGGGAGATCCAATCAGCCCCAGCATTTT. It is translated as CASSTPGRSNQPQHF.

This clonotype was seen a handful of times. The rearrangement uses TRBV19 and TRBJ1-1, with 8 nucleotides matching TRBD1. Germline-derived CDR1 and CDR2 are LNHDA and SQIVND (reference sequence). The V segment lost 5 bases and the J segment 4 bases; nucleotides outside the gene matches: 9. This CDR3 spans 15 amino acids. The CDR3 here is CASSPSTGVVTEAFF. CDR3 nucleotide sequence: TGTGCCAGTAGTCCCTCGACAGGGGTGGTCACTGAAGCTTTCTTT.

In this sample, this clonotype turned up many times. The rearrangement links TRBV6-5 to TRBJ1-5; the D is unclear. With 2 bases removed from V and 1 base from J, the gap between germline ends came to 6 bases. Germline V lookup: CDR1 MNHEY, CDR2 SVGAGI. The CDR3 runs to 14 residues. CDR3 in amino acids: CASSYDTSNQPQHF. As DNA, the CDR3 is TGTGCCAGCAGTTACGACACGAGCAATCAGCCCCAGCATTTT.

V usage is TRBV20-1 and J usage is TRBJ1-1; no clear D. V was clipped by 6 bases and J by 2 bases, with 16 bases between them. Germline assignment: CDR1 DFQATT and CDR2 SNEGSKA (reference sequence). The CDR3 spans 14 residues. The DNA for the CDR3 is TGCAGTGCGACAATTCCGAGCCAAAACACTGAAGCTTTCTTT. It codes for CSATIPSQNTEAFF.

This clonotype came up a few times. The chain recombines TRBV6-4 with TRBJ2-7; the D gene could be TRBD1 or TRBD2 (6 bases each). V was trimmed by 10 bases and J by 4 bases, leaving 20 bases between them. The CDR3 covers 14 residues. Germline-derived CDR1 and CDR2 are MRHNA and SNTAGT. For the CDR3, the DNA is TGTGCCATCGCGTTAGCACGGGGGCCTTACGAGCAGTACTTC. Translation: CAIALARGPYEQYF.

This chain joins TRBV20-1 and TRBJ2-1; 9 bases are a match to TRBD2. This CDR3 spans 15 amino acids. The V segment lost 4 bases and the J segment 3 bases; nucleotides outside the gene matches: 7. Germline V lookup: CDR1 DFQATT, CDR2 SNEGSKA (reference sequence). The CDR3 loop is CSANGGAGGYNEQFF. The CDR3 region has the DNA TGCAGTGCTAATGGCGGAGCGGGAGGCTACAATGAGCAGTTCTTC.

The chain's CDR3 is CASNPKGLAGTGELFF. The DNA for the CDR3 is TGTGCCAGCAACCCTAAGGGACTAGCGGGCACCGGGGAGCTGTTTTTT. The chain is built from TRBV6-1 and TRBJ2-2; 12 bases line up with TRBD2. The CDR3 has 16 amino acids. Germline-derived CDR1 and CDR2 are MNHNS and SASEGT. The junction had 7 bases not matched to a gene; V was cut back by 7 bases and J by 4 bases.

This clonotype was detected ten times or more. The gene calls are TRBV20-1 and TRBJ2-3, with a weak D call TRBD2 (7 bases). CDR1 is DFQATT, CDR2 SNEGSKA, per germline (reference sequence). The CDR3 length is 13 residues. With 2 bases removed from V and 8 bases from J, the gap between germline ends came to 14 bases. Here the CDR3 DNA reads TGCAGTGCTAGACCGGGGGGCGAAGGTACGCAGTATTTT. Its protein is CSARPGGEGTQYF.

This chain's CDR3 is CASSQGPTPAGGFPYEQYF. The DNA for the CDR3 is TGTGCCAGCAGCCAAGGACCGACTCCAGCGGGAGGGTTTCCCTACGAGCAGTACTTC. The chain is built from TRBV3-1 and TRBJ2-7, with 10 bases matching TRBD2. Germline CDR1 is LGHDT and CDR2 is YNNKEL (reference sequence). The CDR3 has 19 amino acids. Unmatched junction bases numbered 14, after V lost 1 base and J lost 2 bases.

The chain links TRBV30 to TRBJ1-2; 8 nucleotides agree with TRBD1. Germline V CDR1 and CDR2: GTSNPN, SVGIG (reference sequence). The J segment lost 4 bases and the V segment lost 0 bases, leaving 7 bases of the junction unmatched. The CDR3 runs to 15 residues. The CDR3 here is CAWSVGQGASYGYTF. The CDR3 DNA follows: TGTGCCTGGAGTGTAGGCCAGGGGGCATCCTATGGCTACACCTTC.

This clonotype came up many times. V usage is TRBV4-1 and J usage is TRBJ2-3; TRBD1 matches at 8 bases. J was trimmed by 4 bases and V by 1 base; bases with no gene match: 7. Germline CDR1 MGHRA, CDR2 YSYEKL. CDR3 length: 16 amino acids. The CDR3 bases are TGCGCCAGCAGCCAAGCCACAGGGGGAACGTCAGATACGCAGTATTTT. As protein: CASSQATGGTSDTQYF.

This clonotype was counted at least ten times. V is TRBV11-2 and J is TRBJ2-7, with D unclear. The germline gives CDR1 SGHAT, CDR2 FQNNGV. The length of the CDR3 is 14 residues. Between the trimmed V and J ends, which lost 0 bases and 6 bases, there was a span of 12 bases. CDR3 sequence reads: CASSLDTATGEQYF. CDR3 bases: TGTGCCAGCAGCTTAGATACCGCTACCGGCGAGCAGTACTTC.

This clonotype was detected a few times. The chain couples TRBV19 to TRBJ2-4; the D gene could be TRBD1 or TRBD2 (6 bases each). Germline CDR1 and CDR2: LNHDA and SQIVND (reference sequence). The CDR3 runs 17 residues. Trimming pared 1 base from V and 0 bases from J, leaving 13 bases between. CDR3: CASSIGGAAKAKNIQYF. The CDR3 DNA reads as TGTGCCAGTAGTATAGGGGGGGCTGCTAAAGCCAAAAACATTCAGTACTTC.

In its sample, this clonotype was seen many times. This sequence joins TRBV18 and TRBJ1-2; 7 bases fit TRBD1. Germline values: CDR1 KGHSH, CDR2 LQKENI. This CDR3 is built from 14 residues. With V trimmed by 5 bases and J by 8 bases, 11 bases remained unmatched. The CDR3 coding sequence is TGTGCCAGCTCATCCGGACAGGCCGCGGGAGGCTACACCTTC. Its translation is CASSSGQAAGGYTF.

This clonotype was detected ten times or more. The CDR3 sequence: CASSLAPWERKAERNYNEQFF. The DNA for the CDR3 is TGTGCCAGCAGCTTAGCCCCTTGGGAAAGGAAGGCGGAGAGGAACTACAATGAGCAGTTCTTC. This sequence joins TRBV7-8 and TRBJ2-1; D gene uncertain. In germline, CDR1 is SGHVS, CDR2 FQNEAQ. V lost 0 bases to trimming and J lost 3 bases, with 27 bases between them. CDR3 length: 21 amino acids. Using reference TRBV7-8 and TRBJ2-1 for the parts outside the CDR3, the full variable domain is GAGVSQSPRYKVAKRGQDVALRCDPISGHVSLFWYQQALGQGPEFLTYFQNEAQLDKSGLPSDRFFAERPEGSVSTLKIQRTQQEDSAVYLCASSLAPWERKAERNYNEQFFGPGTRLTVL.

This clonotype was seen ten or more times. The chain couples TRBV7-3 to TRBJ1-1; D is possibly TRBD1 (5 bases). CDR1 SGHTA and CDR2 FQGTGA come from the germline V gene. V was trimmed by 5 bases and J by 1 base, leaving 14 bases between them. The CDR3 is made up of 15 amino acids. CDR3 coding DNA: TGTGCCAGCAGCCCCCAGGGACTCAAGAACACTGAAGCTTTCTTT. As protein: CASSPQGLKNTEAFF.